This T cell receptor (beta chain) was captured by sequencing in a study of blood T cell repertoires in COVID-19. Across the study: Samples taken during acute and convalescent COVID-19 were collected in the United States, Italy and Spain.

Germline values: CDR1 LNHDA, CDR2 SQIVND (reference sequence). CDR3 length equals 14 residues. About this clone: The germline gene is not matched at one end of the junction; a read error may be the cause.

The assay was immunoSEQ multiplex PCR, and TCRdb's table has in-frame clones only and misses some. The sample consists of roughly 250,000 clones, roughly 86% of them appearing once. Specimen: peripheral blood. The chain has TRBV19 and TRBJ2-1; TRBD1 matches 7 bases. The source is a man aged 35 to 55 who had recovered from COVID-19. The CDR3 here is CASGPGGPYYEQFF. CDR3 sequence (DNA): TGTGCCAGTGGACCAGGGGGACCCTACTATGAGCAGTTCTTC.